This T cell receptor (beta chain) was profiled in a study of blood T cell repertoires in COVID-19. Study details: Some COVID-19 samples were acute and others convalescent; all came from the United States, Italy and Spain.

The CDR3 extends over 15 amino acids. The germline V gene has CDR1 LNHDA and CDR2 SQIVND (reference sequence). Trimming shortened V by 9 bases and J by 5 bases, and 22 bases separated the two germline ends. The assay was immunoSEQ multiplex PCR, and TCRdb's table has in-frame clones only and misses some. The sample consists of 200,000 to 250,000 clones, around four fifths of them appearing once. This chain joins TRBV19 and TRBJ2-5; D is unclear. Sequenced sample: peripheral blood. The source is a woman aged 45-59 years with active or convalescent COVID-19. This CDR3 is CARKGPGLFRETQYF. As DNA, the CDR3 is TGTGCCAGAAAAGGTCCAGGCCTTTTCCGGGAGACCCAGTACTTC.